This TCR beta chain was sequenced during a study of T cell repertoires in cytomegalovirus infection (dated by TCRdb to about 2019). About the full investigation: The peptide stimulations were aimed at well-studied HLA-B-restricted epitopes as well as recently identified HLA-C-restricted CMV epitopes, whose presentation resists viral immunomodulation. Donor HLA type was relevant to the analysis, as public TCR beta signatures indicated carriage of CMV infection together with the matching HLA type.

The label giving this sample's treatment or condition can be read as: in vitro stimulation with specific CMV peptide epitopes to enrich CMV-specific T cells. Sequencing relied on an Illumina HiSeq 1500. TCRdb cleaned the public reads at Q25 with fastp, built clones with MiXCR and kept in-frame beta chains. Under each unique CDR3 protein, matching rows form one entry showing the most common genes and DNA. The sample table holds fewer than 1,000,000 distinct CDR3 sequences, of which under 40% were seen once. The top ten hold 10% to 15% of the sample. Points the paper makes about the study in general: In the ex vivo response, HLA-C-restricted CMV-specific TCR beta clonotypes were dominant, and in two of eight donors the single most frequent clonotype came from this HLA-C-restricted group. Carriers of CMV infection plus the relevant HLA type were discriminated by the cumulative frequency of public TCR beta family members in the study cohort and in an independent roughly 340-donor cohort.

Including the terminal cysteine and phenylalanine, the CDR3 comprises 17 residues. Kept here is only the CDR3 DNA, which spans 51 bases and is read in frame from base 1. CDR1 and CDR2 were assigned from the germline V gene (reference sequence) as SEHNR and FQNEAQ. V is cut back by 5 bases and J by 0 bases, with 12 bases in the junction unmatched. A note on this clonotype: Its antigen remains unidentified. No clone much larger than this one lies a single base away; base qualities are absent.

The source was cultured CD8+ T cells from PBMCs, collected from culture after CMV antigen stimulation. The chain joins TRBV7-9 to TRBJ1-2; 7 junctional bases match TRBD1. The receptor was isolated from a human donor in good health (CMV status not recorded). Some clones in this sample may be carry-over from other donors' samples. The nucleotide sequence is TGTGCCAGCAGCGGCAACAGGGGACCTAAATCTAACTATGGCTACACCTTC. Its coded protein is CASSGNRGPKSNYGYTF.